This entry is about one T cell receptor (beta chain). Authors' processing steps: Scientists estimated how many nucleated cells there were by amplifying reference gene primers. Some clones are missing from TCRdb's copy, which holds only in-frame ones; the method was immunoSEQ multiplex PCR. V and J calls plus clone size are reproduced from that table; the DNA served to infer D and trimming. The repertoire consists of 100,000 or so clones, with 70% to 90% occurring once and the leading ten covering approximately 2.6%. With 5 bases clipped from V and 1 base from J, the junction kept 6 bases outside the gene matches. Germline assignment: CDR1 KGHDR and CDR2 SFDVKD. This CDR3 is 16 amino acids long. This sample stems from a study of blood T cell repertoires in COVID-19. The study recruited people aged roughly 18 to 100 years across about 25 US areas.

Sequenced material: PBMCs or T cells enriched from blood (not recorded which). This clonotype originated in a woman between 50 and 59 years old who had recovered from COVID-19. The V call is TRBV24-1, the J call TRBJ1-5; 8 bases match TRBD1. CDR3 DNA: TGTGCCACCAGTGCGGGAAGACAGGGGAGCAATCAGCCCCAGCATTTT. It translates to CATSAGRQGSNQPQHF.